The rows below give T cell receptor beta chains drawn from one sample of a study of Ad26.COV2.S vaccination and SARS-CoV-2 variants. TCRdb keeps only in-frame clones here, not all; method: immunoSEQ multiplex PCR. The sample lists 400,000 to 450,000 clones; approximately 90% were seen once. The sample in question was peripheral blood, obtained in a trial of Ad26.COV2.S vaccine versus placebo. The receptors originated from a person between 18 and 59 years old who received the Ad26.COV2.S COVID-19 vaccine or a placebo. CDR3s include the opening cysteine and the closing phenylalanine or tryptophan. Size is stated for part of the rows, as once, few or many counts, or as a class when the clone is expanded.

.,TRBJ1-4,TRBV9,CASSPAGTNEKLFF
.,TRBJ2-1,TRBV30,CAWSVVNRGYEQFF
.,TRBJ1-5,TRBV19,CASRQGFGQPQHF
.,TRBJ2-3,TRBV7-2,CASSSRVTGGADTQYF
.,TRBJ1-1,TRBV4-3,CASSQGWDSNTEAFF
once,TRBJ1-5,TRBV3-1/TRBV3-2,CASSQGPPVNQPQHF
.,TRBJ2-7,TRBV7-2,CASSLIGDEQYF
.,TRBJ1-3,TRBV4-3,CASSQEARPGNTIYF
.,TRBJ2-3,TRBV7-7,CASSLDGDTQYF
.,TRBJ2-7,TRBV11-3,CASTLRGEYYEQYF
.,TRBJ1-6,TRBV6-6,CASSPGLYNSPLHF
few,TRBJ1-1,TRBV3-1/TRBV3-2,CASSPSGSTEAFF
once,TRBJ2-7,TRBV20-1,CSASPQGLTYEQYF
.,TRBJ2-4,TRBV3-1/TRBV3-2,CASSPRGGFAAKNIQYF
.,TRBJ1-3,TRBV6-4,CASSNGNTIYF
.,TRBJ2-3,TRBV9,CASSAWRGGSTDTQYF
few,TRBJ1-5,TRBV19,CASSIDWSIHF
.,TRBJ2-5,TRBV9,CASSVSGTAFETQYF
.,TRBJ1-2,TRBV28,CASSSGYNYGYTF
.,TRBJ1-1,TRBV28,CASSPRGLGAFF
.,TRBJ2-7,TRBV11-2,CASSLVTGVYEQYF
.,TRBJ1-1,TRBV9,CASSPLGRNTEAFF
.,TRBJ1-1,TRBV28,CASSLLPARRTLNTEAFF
.,TRBJ1-1,TRBV6-1,CASSESGKVQNTEAFF
.,TRBJ1-2,TRBV5-6,CASSLGRGRNYGYTF
.,TRBJ1-1,TRBV18,CASSGGYTEAFF
.,TRBJ2-7,TRBV7-8,CASSFARLPVNEEQYF
.,TRBJ2-1,TRBV27,CASSLVTSGNNEQFF
.,TRBJ1-1,TRBV18,CASSPQRGDTEAFF
.,TRBJ1-1,TRBV11-2,CASSPLGHLKNTEAFF
.,TRBJ1-2,TRBV9,CASSVVTGDGYTF
.,TRBJ1-1,TRBV29-1,CSVEGVGGRAFF
.,TRBJ1-5,TRBV2,CASGQNNQPQHF
.,TRBJ2-3,TRBV2,CASSEHTDTDTQYF
.,TRBJ2-5,TRBV6-1,CASSELRESGTQYF